The sequence of this T cell receptor beta chain was determined in a study of blood T cell repertoires in COVID-19. Study-level information: The analysed material was cDNA or gDNA that came from T cells, B-cell-depleted T cells, or PBMCs.

Those enrolled in Seattle joined during active infection and were followed longitudinally afterward. The table lists this clone with a count of one. Trimming removed 1 base at V and 8 bases at J, with 8 bases between. Germline values: CDR1 SQVTM, CDR2 ANQGSEA. The CDR3 is made up of 11 amino acids. How the authors handled the data: It was from reference gene primer amplification that nucleated cell counts were estimated. TCRdb keeps only in-frame clones here, not all; method: immunoSEQ multiplex PCR. D and trimming come from the DNA, and the V and J calls and clone size come from that table. In the table there are 50,000 to 70,000 clones, approximately 84% of which are singletons.

The sequencing input was peripheral blood. The V call is TRBV29-1, the J call TRBJ1-2; D possibly corresponds to TRBD1 (5 bases). The source of this sequence is a man older than 75 with COVID-19, enrolled during active disease. The CDR3 DNA is TGCAGCGTTGAAGGGGCAGGGGGCTACACCTTC. Its protein product is CSVEGAGGYTF.